This TCR beta chain was sequenced in a study of persistence of HIV-infected CD4 T cells. Overall study context: Blood samples, up to roughly 200 mL, came from multiple time points, except a couple of leukapheresis donors sampled once. Study results and caveats: CMV- and Gag-responding cells had lower TCRbeta richness than CD3/CD28-responding cells. Degenerate expanded CDR3beta sequences were enriched among CMV- and Gag-responding cells.

This CDR3 is 14 amino acids long. Germline lookup yields CDR1 MNHEY and CDR2 SVGAGI. V was trimmed by 7 bases and J by 1 base, leaving 11 bases between them. The immunoSEQ assay was version 4, run in survey mode. Assay used: immunoSEQ multiplex PCR; TCRdb lists only in-frame clones, some missing. The table lists some 30,000 clones, roughly 70% of them singletons. Concerning this clone: Antigen: not known.

Overlapping HIV-1 Gag 15-mer peptides at approximately 0.96 ug per peptide per mL were used. Responding CD4+ T cells were sorted by upregulation of both CD40 ligand and CD69. Undetectable plasma HIV-1 RNA below 50 copies/mL lasted at least 4 years. The sequence was obtained from an adult man with HIV who was CMV-seropositive. Sequenced here: CD4+ T cells sorted from PBMCs after 18-hour stimulation, sampled from a patient who received antiretroviral therapy. J is TRBJ2-1 and V is TRBV6-5; D is perhaps TRBD2 (5 bases). The CDR3 DNA follows: TGTGCCAGCACTCTTAGCGTATCCTACAATGAGCAGTTCTTC. Amino acid sequence: CASTLSVSYNEQFF.